Listed below are T cell receptor beta chains from one sample, sequenced in a study of shared clonotypes between healthy human individuals. The method was immunoSEQ multiplex PCR; TCRdb's version includes in-frame clones alone and lacks a portion of them. The sample has about 1.1 million clones, 60% to 80% seen once. The sample comprised memory CD4+ T cells from PBMCs. The receptors shown here come from a man aged 18 to 29 in good health. Some clones in this sample may be carry-over from other donors' samples. The CDR3 runs from the conserved cysteine through the conserved F or W. D genes are given only for firm matches. Part of the rows lack a size; the others show once, few, many or a class for expanded clones.

J	D	size	length	V	CDR3	DNA
TRBJ2-5	.	.	14	TRBV10-3	CAISESLGPETQYF	TGTGCCATCAGTGAGTCGTTGGGGCCAGAGACCCAGTACTTC
TRBJ1-1	TRBD1	few	15	TRBV7-2	CASTLSQTGSTEAFF	TGTGCCAGCACCTTATCCCAGACAGGGTCCACTGAAGCTTTCTTT
TRBJ2-3	.	.	15	TRBV16	CASSLRDLRGDTQYF	TGTGCCAGCAGCCTTCGGGACCTCAGGGGAGATACGCAGTATTTT
TRBJ2-5	.	few	13	TRBV7-3	CASSFGREETQYF	TGTGCCAGCAGCTTCGGCAGGGAGGAGACCCAGTACTTC
TRBJ2-5	TRBD2	.	18	TRBV6-1	CASSEAVRGLAGGETQYF	TGTGCCAGCAGTGAAGCCGTCAGGGGACTAGCGGGGGGGGAGACCCAGTACTTC
TRBJ2-5	TRBD1	.	15	TRBV4-3	CASSQEFQPDRVQYF	TGCGCCAGCAGCCAAGAGTTCCAACCCGACAGGGTCCAGTACTTC
TRBJ2-1	.	.	15	TRBV7-8	CASSRRGASKDEQFF	TGTGCCAGCAGCCGCCGGGGGGCCTCCAAGGATGAGCAGTTCTTC
TRBJ2-7	.	.	15	TRBV5-4	CASSLYTGSPYEQYF	TGTGCCAGCAGCTTGTATACCGGGAGTCCCTACGAGCAGTACTTC
TRBJ2-7	TRBD1	.	13	TRBV7-2	CASSLGQGTEQYF	TGTGCCAGCAGCTTAGGACAGGGAACCGAGCAGTACTTC
TRBJ2-7	.	.	15	TRBV5-5	CASSPPLGRSYEQYF	TGTGCCAGCAGCCCACCACTGGGCAGAAGCTACGAGCAGTACTTC
TRBJ1-2	.	few	14	TRBV2	CASSWTASSDGYTF	TGTGCCAGCAGTTGGACGGCCTCCTCAGATGGCTACACCTTC
TRBJ1-5	.	.	15	TRBV19	CASAPTTGLSQPQHF	TGTGCCAGTGCACCAACAACAGGGTTAAGCCAGCCCCAGCATTTT
TRBJ2-1	.	.	12	TRBV11-2	CASSLGASEQFF	TGTGCCAGCAGCTTAGGAGCAAGTGAGCAGTTCTTC
TRBJ1-4	TRBD1	.	16	TRBV30	CAWSVGVTGGVEKLFF	TGTGCCTGGAGTGTAGGGGTGACAGGGGGTGTTGAAAAACTGTTTTTT
TRBJ2-1	TRBD2	.	14	TRBV7-2	CASSLGLAGDEQFF	TGTGCCAGCAGCTTAGGGCTAGCGGGCGATGAGCAGTTCTTC
TRBJ1-5	.	.	15	TRBV7-2	CASSSGLPGNQPQHF	TGTGCCAGCAGCTCCGGTTTGCCGGGAAATCAGCCCCAGCATTTT
TRBJ2-2	TRBD2	many	14	TRBV11-1	CASSLLAGKGELFF	TGTGCCAGCAGCTTACTAGCGGGAAAGGGGGAGCTGTTTTTT
TRBJ2-3	TRBD1	.	15	TRBV5-1	CASTTPGTEGDTQYF	TGCGCCAGCACAACACCCGGGACAGAAGGAGATACGCAGTATTTT
TRBJ1-1	.	few	13	TRBV4-3	CASSQEGGTEAFF	TGCGCCAGCAGCCAAGAAGGGGGCACTGAAGCTTTCTTT
TRBJ2-5	TRBD2	.	20	TRBV28	CASSSHGGDGLAGAVQTQYF	TGTGCCAGCAGTTCTCACGGTGGGGATGGACTAGCGGGAGCGGTACAGACCCAGTACTTC
TRBJ1-3	.	few	17	TRBV30	CAWSGGGTLLSGNTIYF	TGTGCCTGGAGTGGGGGGGGCACCCTCCTCTCTGGAAACACCATATATTTT
TRBJ2-3	.	.	12	TRBV5-1	CASSSGGDTQYF	TGCGCCAGCAGTTCCGGAGGAGATACGCAGTATTTT
TRBJ1-2	TRBD1	few	14	TRBV30	CAWRATTGVYGYTF	TGTGCCTGGAGGGCTACGACAGGGGTTTATGGCTACACCTTC
TRBJ2-4	.	.	16	TRBV4-1	CASSQDTGLAKNIQYF	TGCGCCAGCAGCCAAGATACAGGGTTAGCCAAAAACATTCAGTACTTC
TRBJ2-1	.	.	16	TRBV28	CASSLPGEEAGHEQFF	TGTGCCAGCAGTTTGCCCGGGGAGGAAGCCGGGCATGAGCAGTTCTTC
TRBJ2-3	.	.	15	TRBV28	CASSSTPLPADTQYF	TGTGCCAGCAGTTCTACCCCCCTTCCGGCAGATACGCAGTATTTT
TRBJ2-7	TRBD1	.	13	TRBV7-7	CASSLEGGREQYF	TGTGCCAGCAGCTTAGAAGGGGGCAGGGAGCAGTACTTC
TRBJ2-3	.	.	16	TRBV5-4	CASSLEPLTSTDTQYF	TGTGCCAGCAGCTTGGAGCCACTTACTAGCACAGATACGCAGTATTTT
TRBJ1-1	.	few	13	TRBV29-1	CSGQRGMNTEAFF	TGCAGCGGGCAAAGGGGGATGAACACTGAAGCTTTCTTT
TRBJ2-3	.	.	13	TRBV5-1	CASSLLGADTQYF	TGCGCCAGCAGCCTTCTTGGGGCAGATACGCAGTATTTT
TRBJ2-6	.	few	14	TRBV5-1	CASSYETGANVLTF	TGCGCCAGCAGTTACGAGACTGGGGCCAACGTCCTGACTTTC
TRBJ1-1	.	.	13	TRBV10-3	CAISGDISTEAFF	TGTGCCATCAGTGGAGATATAAGCACTGAAGCTTTCTTT